This T cell receptor beta chain was found in a study of cytomegalovirus exposure and HLA in healthy donors. Study-level points and caveats: Among TCR sequences, most were rare, though some public TCRs appeared in many donors. Prior analysis indicated that the majority of TCR beta V segments exhibited productivity approximately 87% or approximately 30% of the time. A link between a missense DCLRE1C variant and TCR beta V- and J-gene trimming emerged from a later analysis.

PCR amplification relied on 60 Vbeta primers (plus 13 Jbeta primers). Profiling relied on immunoSEQ multiplex PCR, and the TCRdb table lists in-frame clones only, not all of them. The table lists roughly 180,000 clones, roughly 80% of them singletons, with around 4.3% in the top ten. The CDR3 consists of 14 residues. V was trimmed by 0 bases and J by 3 bases, leaving 6 bases between them. Germline V gene lookup returns CDR1 MNHNS and CDR2 SASEGT. This clone was seen a few times. Its antigen is unidentified. The receptor was derived from a woman in her forties or fifties in good health and CMV-seropositive. The V call is TRBV6-1, the J call TRBJ1-5; D call uncertain. Sequencing was performed on PBMCs. The CDR3 protein is CASSEAGVNQPQHF. In nucleotides, the CDR3 is TGTGCCAGCAGTGAAGCCGGGGTCAATCAGCCCCAGCATTTT.